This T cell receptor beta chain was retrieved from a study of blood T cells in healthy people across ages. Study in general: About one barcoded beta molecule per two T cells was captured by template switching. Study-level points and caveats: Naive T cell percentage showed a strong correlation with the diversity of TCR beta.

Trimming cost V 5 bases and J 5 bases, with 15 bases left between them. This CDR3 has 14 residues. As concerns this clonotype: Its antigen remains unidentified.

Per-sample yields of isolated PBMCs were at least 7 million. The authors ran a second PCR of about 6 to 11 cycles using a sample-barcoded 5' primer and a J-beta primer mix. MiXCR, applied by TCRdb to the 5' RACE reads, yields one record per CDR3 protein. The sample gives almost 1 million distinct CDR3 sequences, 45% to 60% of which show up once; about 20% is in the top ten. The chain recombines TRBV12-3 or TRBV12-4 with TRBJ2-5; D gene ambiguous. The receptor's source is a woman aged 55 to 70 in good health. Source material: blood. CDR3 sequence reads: CASSVEGRSETQYF. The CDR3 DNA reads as TGTGCCAGCAGTGTGGAAGGTCGGTCGGAGACCCAGTACTTC.